One and the same sample provided the 16 T cell receptor beta chains below, sequenced in a study of Ad26.COV2.S vaccination and SARS-CoV-2 variants. This sample's treatment: 15 to 20 received Ad26.COV2.S at low or high dose, single or two shots; a few received placebo; per-sample allocation not given. The samples date from day 63 after the first vaccine or placebo injection. Clones were sequenced by immunoSEQ multiplex PCR, and TCRdb holds only the in-frame ones, with some missing. The sample lists over 400,000 clones, roughly 89% occurring once. The sample in question was peripheral blood, obtained in a trial of Ad26.COV2.S vaccine versus placebo. The receptors were gathered from a person aged 18 to 65 who received the Ad26.COV2.S COVID-19 vaccine or a placebo.

CDR3 protein: CASSRGTATYEQYF. The CDR3 region has the DNA TGCGCCAGCAGCCGTGGGACAGCGACCTACGAGCAGTACTTC. J is TRBJ2-7 and V is TRBV5-1; 7 bases are a match to TRBD1. Looked up from germline, CDR1 is SGHRS and CDR2 is YFSETQ. V dropped 4 bases and J dropped 2; count of bases not matched to a gene: 6. The CDR3 contains 14 residues. The full variable domain, completed using reference TRBV5-1 and TRBJ2-7, is KAGVTQTPRYLIKTRGQQVTLSCSPISGHRSVSWYQQTPGQGLQFLFEYFSETQRNKGNFPGRFSGRQFSNSRSEMNVSTLELGDSALYLCASSRGTATYEQYFGPGTRLTVT.

The sample holds a few counts of this clone. This chain connects TRBV6-6 to TRBJ1-2; D not certain. Trimming pared 5 bases from V and 4 bases from J, leaving 11 bases between. The length of the CDR3 is 13 residues. Germline V gives CDR1 MNHNY, CDR2 SVGAGI (reference sequence). CDR3 sequence (DNA): TGTGCCAGCAGTAACTTGGTAGGCTATGGCTACACCTTC. It translates to CASSNLVGYGYTF.

This clone was detected only a few times. The chain joins TRBV4-1 to TRBJ1-3; D is uncertain. V lost 0 bases to trimming and J lost 2 bases, with 11 bases between them. Germline CDR1 is MGHRA and CDR2 is YSYEKL. The CDR3 sequence is 16 residues long. The CDR3 DNA is TGCGCCAGCAGCCAAGACTTCGGGGAAGCTGGAAACACCATATATTTT. The encoded protein is CASSQDFGEAGNTIYF.

The chain links TRBV5-6 to TRBJ1-2; D remains ambiguous. CDR1 SGHDT and CDR2 YYEEEE come from the germline V gene. V was trimmed by 1 base and J by 3 bases, leaving 19 bases between them. CDR3 length: 17 residues. The CDR3 DNA sequence: TGTGCCAGCAGCTTGTTCCGGCAACGAAACCTCGACTATGGCTACACCTTC. This encodes CASSLFRQRNLDYGYTF.

The chain combines TRBV7-2 with TRBJ2-1; D remains unclear. CDR1 and CDR2 from the germline V gene are SGHTA and FQGNSA. The germline V and J ends were trimmed by 3 bases and 9 bases, with 18 bases remaining between them. CDR3 size: 15 residues. The CDR3 nucleotides are TGTGCCAGCAGCTTGTTGTCTGCCCTCCCTGGTGAGCAGTTCTTC. Protein: CASSLLSALPGEQFF. Using reference TRBV7-2 and TRBJ2-1 for the parts outside the CDR3, the full variable domain is GAGVSQSPSNKVTEKGKDVELRCDPISGHTALYWYRQSLGQGLEFLIYFQGNSAPDKSGLPSDRFSAERTGGSVSTLTIQRTQQEDSAVYLCASSLLSALPGEQFFGPGTRLTVL.

The rearrangement uses TRBV30 and TRBJ1-5; 12 nucleotides agree with TRBD1. This CDR3 has 16 amino acids. V shed 1 base, J shed 6 bases, and the junction held 7 bases outside the gene matches. Germline-derived CDR1 and CDR2 are GTSNPN and SVGIG (reference sequence). In nucleotides, the CDR3 is TGTGCCTGGAGTGCTAGGGACAGGGGGCTCGGTCAGCCCCAGCATTTT. Its translation is CAWSARDRGLGQPQHF.

The genes are TRBV15 and TRBJ2-2; 8 bases are shared with TRBD2. With 3 bases clipped from V and 0 bases from J, the junction kept 3 bases outside the gene matches. The CDR3 runs to 16 residues. Germline CDR1 is LNHNV and CDR2 is YYDKDF (reference sequence). CDR3 bases: TGTGCCACCAGCAGGTCACTAGCGGCGAACACCGGGGAGCTGTTTTTT. It is translated as CATSRSLAANTGELFF.

This chain uses TRBV6-4 with TRBJ1-5; D gene ambiguous. This CDR3 has 13 amino acids. Germline loops: CDR1 MRHNA, CDR2 SNTAGT. Trimming pared 6 bases from V and 3 bases from J, leaving 9 bases between. CDR3 nucleotides: TGTGCCAGCAGAGGTAGCATCAATCAGCCCCAGCATTTT. Its translation: CASRGSINQPQHF.

The rearrangement links TRBV18 to TRBJ2-7; 7 nucleotides align to TRBD2. The V segment lost 4 bases and the J segment 7 bases; nucleotides outside the gene matches: 10. This CDR3 contains 14 residues. The germline CDR1 and CDR2 sequences are KGHSH and LQKENI. The CDR3 sequence is CASSQAGFDREQYV. The CDR3 coding sequence is TGTGCCAGCTCACAAGCGGGATTCGACCGTGAGCAGTACGTC.

This sequence joins TRBV19 and TRBJ1-5; D not resolved. Per germline, CDR1 LNHDA and CDR2 SQIVND (reference sequence). CDR3 length equals 13 residues. Trimming removed 7 bases at V and 5 bases at J, with 12 bases between. As DNA, the CDR3 is TGTGCCAGTACCGCTAGACGGGATCAGCCCCAGCATTTT. It yields the protein CASTARRDQPQHF. The full variable domain, completed using reference TRBV19 and TRBJ1-5, is DGGITQSPKYLFRKEGQNVTLSCEQNLNHDAMYWYRQDPGQGLRLIYYSQIVNDFQKGDIAEGYSVSREKKESFPLTVTSAQKNPTAFYLCASTARRDQPQHFGDGTRLSIL.

The chain carries TRBV6-6 and TRBJ1-4, with a weak D call TRBD1 (5 bases). Trimming left V 6 bases short and J 8 bases short, with 13 bases between. Looked up from germline, CDR1 is MNHNY and CDR2 is SVGAGI (reference sequence). The CDR3 totals 13 residues. The CDR3 DNA sequence: TGTGCCAGCAGCTGGACATCCTGGGAAAAACTGTTTTTT. Protein: CASSWTSWEKLFF.

The V gene is TRBV30, the J gene TRBJ2-1; 13 bases are shared with TRBD2. Germline CDR1 reads GTSNPN; CDR2 reads SVGIG (reference sequence). V trimming: 0 bases; J trimming: 0 bases; junction bases outside the gene matches: 11. The length of the CDR3 is 20 residues. CDR3 sequence reads: CAWSVPLGLAGFSSYNEQFF. In DNA, the CDR3 is TGTGCCTGGAGTGTACCTCTGGGACTAGCGGGATTCAGCTCCTACAATGAGCAGTTCTTC.

The gene calls are TRBV12-2 and TRBJ1-6; TRBD1, the table's D call, lacks a check against the DNA. TRBV12-2 is assigned pseudogene status. The CDR3 is 15 amino acids. The CDR3 loop is CASRDRQGDSSPLHF. The CDR3 bases are TGTGCAAGTCGCGACCGACAGGGAGACTCTTCACCCCTCCACTTT.

The genes are TRBV7-3 and TRBJ2-2, with 8 bases identical to TRBD2. J was trimmed by 4 bases and V by 5 bases; bases with no gene match: 15. The germline V gene has CDR1 SGHTA and CDR2 FQGTGA. The CDR3 extends over 18 amino acids. The CDR3 spells CASSPTGAGASATGELFF. CDR3 DNA: TGTGCCAGCAGCCCGACTGGAGCGGGAGCGAGTGCCACCGGGGAGCTGTTTTTT. Full variable domain (missing parts from reference TRBV7-3 and TRBJ2-2): GAGVSQTPSNKVTEKGKYVELRCDPISGHTALYWYRQSLGQGPEFLIYFQGTGAADDSGLPNDRFFAVRPEGSVSTLKIQRTERGDSAVYLCASSPTGAGASATGELFFGEGSRLTVL.

The genes are TRBV18 and TRBJ2-1, with 7 bases lining up with TRBD1. The junction had 2 bases not matched to a gene; V was cut back by 4 bases and J by 5 bases. Germline V gene data show CDR1 as KGHSH and CDR2 as LQKENI. The CDR3 spans 13 residues. The CDR3 DNA sequence: TGTGCCAGCTCACTGGGACAGAACAATGAGCAGTTCTTC. This encodes CASSLGQNNEQFF.

The chain has TRBV7-9 and TRBJ2-1; 9 bases line up with TRBD2. CDR3 size: 16 residues. Germline values: CDR1 SEHNR, CDR2 FQNEAQ (reference sequence). The V and J ends lost 4 bases and 3 bases, in that order; junction bases with no gene match: 7. The CDR3 DNA follows: TGTGCCAGCAGCTACCTAAGCGGGGGGAACTACAATGAGCAGTTCTTC. As protein: CASSYLSGGNYNEQFF.